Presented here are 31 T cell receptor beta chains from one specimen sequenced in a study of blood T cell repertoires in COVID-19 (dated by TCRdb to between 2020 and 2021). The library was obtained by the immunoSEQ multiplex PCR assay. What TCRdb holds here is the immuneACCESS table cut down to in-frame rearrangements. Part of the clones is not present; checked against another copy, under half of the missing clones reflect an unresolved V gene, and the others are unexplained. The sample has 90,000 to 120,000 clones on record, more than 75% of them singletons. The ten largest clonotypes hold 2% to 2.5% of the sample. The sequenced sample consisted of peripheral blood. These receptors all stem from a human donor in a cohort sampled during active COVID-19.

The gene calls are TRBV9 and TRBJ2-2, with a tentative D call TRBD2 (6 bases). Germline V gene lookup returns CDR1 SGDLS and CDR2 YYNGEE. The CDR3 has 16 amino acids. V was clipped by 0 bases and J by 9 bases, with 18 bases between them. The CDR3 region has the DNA TGTGCCAGCAGCGTAGGTGGGGGGTTGCAGGGCCGGGAGCTGTTTTTT. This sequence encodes CASSVGGGLQGRELFF.

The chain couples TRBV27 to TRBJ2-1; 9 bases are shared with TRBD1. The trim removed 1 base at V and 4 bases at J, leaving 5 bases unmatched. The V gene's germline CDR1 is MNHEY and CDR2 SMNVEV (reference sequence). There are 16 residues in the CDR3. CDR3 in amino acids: CASSLWDRVHYNEQFF. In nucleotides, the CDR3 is TGTGCCAGCAGTTTATGGGACAGGGTCCATTACAATGAGCAGTTCTTC.

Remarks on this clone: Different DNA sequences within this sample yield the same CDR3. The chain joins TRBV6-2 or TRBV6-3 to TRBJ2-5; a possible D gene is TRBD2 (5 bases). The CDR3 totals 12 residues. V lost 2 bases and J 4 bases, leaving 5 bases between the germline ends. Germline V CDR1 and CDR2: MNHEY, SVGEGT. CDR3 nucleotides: TGTGCCAGCAGTTACGGGAGAGAGACCCAGTACTTC. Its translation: CASSYGRETQYF.

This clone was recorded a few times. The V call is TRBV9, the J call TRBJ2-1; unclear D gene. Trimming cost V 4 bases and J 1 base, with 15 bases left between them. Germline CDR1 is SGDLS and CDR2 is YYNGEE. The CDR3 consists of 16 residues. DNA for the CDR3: TGTGCCAGCAGCCTCTTCTCCCAGGTTTCCTACAATGAGCAGTTCTTC. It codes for CASSLFSQVSYNEQFF.

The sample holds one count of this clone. The CDR3 here is CASGTHSWTEAFF. In nucleotides, the CDR3 is TGTGCTAGTGGGACCCACAGTTGGACTGAAGCTTTCTTT. The genes are TRBV12-5 and TRBJ1-1, with D hard to call. In germline, CDR1 is LGHNT, CDR2 FRNRAP. With 6 bases removed from V and 5 bases from J, the gap between germline ends came to 13 bases. The CDR3 is 13 residues long.

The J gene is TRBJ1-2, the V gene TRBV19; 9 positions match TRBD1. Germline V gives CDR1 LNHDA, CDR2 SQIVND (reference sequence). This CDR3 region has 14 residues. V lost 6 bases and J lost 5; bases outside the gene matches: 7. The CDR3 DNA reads TGTGCCAGTAGCACGACAGGGGGGGATTATGGCTACACCTTC. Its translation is CASSTTGGDYGYTF. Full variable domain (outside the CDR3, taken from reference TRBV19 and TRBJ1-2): DGGITQSPKYLFRKEGQNVTLSCEQNLNHDAMYWYRQDPGQGLRLIYYSQIVNDFQKGDIAEGYSVSREKKESFPLTVTSAQKNPTAFYLCASSTTGGDYGYTFGSGTRLTVV.

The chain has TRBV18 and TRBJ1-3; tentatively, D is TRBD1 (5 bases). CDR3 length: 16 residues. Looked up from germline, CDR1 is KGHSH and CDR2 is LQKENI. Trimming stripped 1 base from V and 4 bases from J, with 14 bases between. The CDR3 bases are TGTGCCAGCTCACCACTCCCCGTCGCAGGGGGAAACACCATATATTTT. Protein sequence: CASSPLPVAGGNTIYF. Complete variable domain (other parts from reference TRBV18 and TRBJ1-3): NAGVMQNPRHLVRRRGQEARLRCSPMKGHSHVYWYRQLPEEGLKFMVYLQKENIIDESGMPKERFSAEFPKEGPSILRIQQVVRGDSAAYFCASSPLPVAGGNTIYFGEGSWLTVV.

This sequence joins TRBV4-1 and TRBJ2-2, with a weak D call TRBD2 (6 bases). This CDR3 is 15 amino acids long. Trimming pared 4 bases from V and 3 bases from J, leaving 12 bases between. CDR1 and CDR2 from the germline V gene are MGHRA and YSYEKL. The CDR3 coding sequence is TGCGCCAGCAGCCGGGGAGGCCTGGACACCGGGGAGCTGTTTTTT. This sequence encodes CASSRGGLDTGELFF.

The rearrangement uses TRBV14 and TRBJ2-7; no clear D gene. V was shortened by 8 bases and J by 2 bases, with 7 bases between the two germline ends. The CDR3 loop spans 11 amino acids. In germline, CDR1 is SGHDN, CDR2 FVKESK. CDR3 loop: CASGQTYEQYF. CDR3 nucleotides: TGTGCCAGCGGGCAGACCTACGAGCAGTACTTC. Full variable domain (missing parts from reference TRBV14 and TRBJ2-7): EAGVTQFPSHSVIEKGQTVTLRCDPISGHDNLYWYRRVMGKEIKFLLHFVKESKQDESGMPNNRFLAERTGGTYSTLKVQPAELEDSGVYFCASGQTYEQYFGPGTRLTVT.

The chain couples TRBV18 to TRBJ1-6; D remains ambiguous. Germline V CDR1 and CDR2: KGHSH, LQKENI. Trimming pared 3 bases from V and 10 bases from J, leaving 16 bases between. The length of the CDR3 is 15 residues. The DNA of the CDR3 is TGTGCCAGCTCACCGATAAAAGACATGCTGTCACCCCTCCACTTT. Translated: CASSPIKDMLSPLHF. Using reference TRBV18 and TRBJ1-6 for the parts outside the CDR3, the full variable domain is NAGVMQNPRHLVRRRGQEARLRCSPMKGHSHVYWYRQLPEEGLKFMVYLQKENIIDESGMPKERFSAEFPKEGPSILRIQQVVRGDSAAYFCASSPIKDMLSPLHFGNGTRLTVT.

Here the CDR3 DNA reads TGTGCCAGCAATCGGGACAGGGAACGGGAGACCCAGTACTTC. This translates into CASNRDRERETQYF. The V call is TRBV6-5, the J call TRBJ2-5, with 9 bases matching TRBD1. The germline CDR1 and CDR2 sequences are MNHEY and SVGAGI. V shed 7 bases, J shed 5 bases, and the junction held 8 bases outside the gene matches. CDR3 length: 14 residues.

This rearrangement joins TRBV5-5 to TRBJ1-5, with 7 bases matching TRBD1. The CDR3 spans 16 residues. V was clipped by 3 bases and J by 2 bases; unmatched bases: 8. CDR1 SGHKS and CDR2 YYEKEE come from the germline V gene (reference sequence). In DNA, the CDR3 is TGTGCCAGCAGCTCCCTCGGGACAGTAGGCAATCAGCCCCAGCATTTT. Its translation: CASSSLGTVGNQPQHF. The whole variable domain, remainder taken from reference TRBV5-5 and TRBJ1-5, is DAGVTQSPTHLIKTRGQQVTLRCSPISGHKSVSWYQQVLGQGPQFIFQYYEKEERGRGNFPDRFSARQFPNYSSELNVNALLLGDSALYLCASSSLGTVGNQPQHFGDGTRLSIL.

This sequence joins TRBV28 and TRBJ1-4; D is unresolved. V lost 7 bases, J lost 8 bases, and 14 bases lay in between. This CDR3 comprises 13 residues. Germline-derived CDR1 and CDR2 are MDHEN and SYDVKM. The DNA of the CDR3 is TGTGCCAGCAAGGTTCGGGAACAAGAAAAACTGTTTTTT. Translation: CASKVREQEKLFF.

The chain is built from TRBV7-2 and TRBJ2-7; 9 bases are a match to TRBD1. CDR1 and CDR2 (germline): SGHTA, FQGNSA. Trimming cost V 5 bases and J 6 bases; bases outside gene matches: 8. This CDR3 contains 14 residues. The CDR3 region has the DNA TGTGCCAGCAGCCCAGAGACAGGGGGACGCGAGCAGTACTTC. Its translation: CASSPETGGREQYF.

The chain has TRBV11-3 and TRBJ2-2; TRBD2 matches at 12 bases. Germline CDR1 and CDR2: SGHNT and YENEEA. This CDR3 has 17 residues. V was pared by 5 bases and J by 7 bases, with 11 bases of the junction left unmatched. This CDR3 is CASSQGLAGPEGGELFF. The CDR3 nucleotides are TGTGCCAGCAGCCAGGGACTAGCGGGCCCGGAGGGCGGGGAGCTGTTTTTT.

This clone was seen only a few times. The CDR3 sequence: CASSLGWEGGYTF. The CDR3 bases are TGCGCCAGCAGCTTGGGCTGGGAGGGTGGCTACACCTTC. The chain couples TRBV5-1 to TRBJ1-2; no definite D call. This CDR3 region has 13 residues. Trimming took 0 bases from V and 7 from J, leaving 10 bases between them. Per the germline V gene, CDR1 is SGHRS and CDR2 is YFSETQ.

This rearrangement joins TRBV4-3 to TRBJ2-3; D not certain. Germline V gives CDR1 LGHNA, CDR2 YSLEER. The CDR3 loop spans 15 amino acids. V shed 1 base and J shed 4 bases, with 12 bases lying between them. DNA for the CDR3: TGCGCCAGCAGCCAAGGAAACAGAATGGCAGATACGCAGTATTTT. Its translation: CASSQGNRMADTQYF.

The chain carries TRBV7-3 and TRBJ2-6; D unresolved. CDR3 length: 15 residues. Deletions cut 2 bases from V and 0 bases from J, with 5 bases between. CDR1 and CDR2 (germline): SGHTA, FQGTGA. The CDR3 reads CASSLGSSGANVLTF. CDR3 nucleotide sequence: TGTGCCAGCAGCTTAGGCAGCTCTGGGGCCAACGTCCTGACTTTC.

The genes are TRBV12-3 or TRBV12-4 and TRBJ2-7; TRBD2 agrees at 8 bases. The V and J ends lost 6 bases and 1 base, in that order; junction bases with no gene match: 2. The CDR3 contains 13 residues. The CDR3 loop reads CASRPGGSYEQYF. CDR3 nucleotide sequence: TGTGCCAGCAGGCCGGGGGGGTCCTACGAGCAGTACTTC.

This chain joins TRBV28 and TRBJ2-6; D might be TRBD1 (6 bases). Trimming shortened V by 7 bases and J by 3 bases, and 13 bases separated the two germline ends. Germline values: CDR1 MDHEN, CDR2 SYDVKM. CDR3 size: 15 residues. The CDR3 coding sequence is TGTGCCAGCACCTTGGGGGCCAATGGGGCCAACGTCCTGACTTTC. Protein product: CASTLGANGANVLTF.

The CDR3 reads CASSFDRLNSPLHF. CDR3 in DNA: TGCGCCAGCAGCTTCGACAGGCTGAATTCACCCCTCCACTTT. V usage is TRBV5-1 and J usage is TRBJ1-6, with a possible D match to TRBD1 (6 bases). Germline CDR1 and CDR2: SGHRS and YFSETQ. The germline V and J ends were trimmed by 2 bases and 7 bases, with 10 bases remaining between them. The CDR3 consists of 14 residues. The variable domain in full, with the rest retrieved from reference TRBV5-1 and TRBJ1-6, is KAGVTQTPRYLIKTRGQQVTLSCSPISGHRSVSWYQQTPGQGLQFLFEYFSETQRNKGNFPGRFSGRQFSNSRSEMNVSTLELGDSALYLCASSFDRLNSPLHFGNGTRLTVT.

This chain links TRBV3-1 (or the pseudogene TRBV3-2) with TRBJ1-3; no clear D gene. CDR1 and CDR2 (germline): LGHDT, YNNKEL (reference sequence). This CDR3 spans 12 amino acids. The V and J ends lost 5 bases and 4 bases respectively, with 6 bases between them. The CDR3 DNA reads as TGTGCCAGCAGCGGGCGAGGAAACACCATATATTTT. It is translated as CASSGRGNTIYF.

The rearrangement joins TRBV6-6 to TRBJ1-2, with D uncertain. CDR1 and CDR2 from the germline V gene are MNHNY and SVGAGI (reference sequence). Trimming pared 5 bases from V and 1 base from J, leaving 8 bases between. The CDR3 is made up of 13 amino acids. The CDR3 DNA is TGTGCCAGCAGTCCCCCCTATAACTATGGCTACACCTTC. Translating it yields CASSPPYNYGYTF.

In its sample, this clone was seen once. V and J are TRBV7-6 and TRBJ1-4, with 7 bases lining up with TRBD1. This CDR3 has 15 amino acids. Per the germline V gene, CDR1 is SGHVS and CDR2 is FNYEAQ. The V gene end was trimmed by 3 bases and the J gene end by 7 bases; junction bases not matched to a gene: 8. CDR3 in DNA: TGTGCCAGCAGCTTGCCACGGGACAGTGGTGAAAAACTGTTTTTT. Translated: CASSLPRDSGEKLFF.

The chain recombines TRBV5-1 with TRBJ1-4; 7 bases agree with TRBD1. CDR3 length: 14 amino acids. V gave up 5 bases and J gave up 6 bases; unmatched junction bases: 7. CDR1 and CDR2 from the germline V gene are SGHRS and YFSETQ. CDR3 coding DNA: TGCGCCAGCAGACCCGGGGACAGTTATGAAAAACTGTTTTTT. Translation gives CASRPGDSYEKLFF.

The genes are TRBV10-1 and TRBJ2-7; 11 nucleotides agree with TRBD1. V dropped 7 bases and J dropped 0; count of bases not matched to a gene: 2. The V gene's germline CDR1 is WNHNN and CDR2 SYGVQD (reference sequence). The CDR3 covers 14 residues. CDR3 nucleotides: TGCGCCAGCAAGGGACAGGGGGGCTCCTACGAGCAGTACTTC. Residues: CASKGQGGSYEQYF.

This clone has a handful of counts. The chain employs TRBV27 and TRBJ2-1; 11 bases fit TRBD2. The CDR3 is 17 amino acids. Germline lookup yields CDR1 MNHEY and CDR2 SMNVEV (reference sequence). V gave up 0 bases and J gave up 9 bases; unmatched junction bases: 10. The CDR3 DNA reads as TGTGCCAGCAGTTTATCTATGATACTAGCGGGAGCTCGTGAGCAGTTCTTC. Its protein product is CASSLSMILAGAREQFF.

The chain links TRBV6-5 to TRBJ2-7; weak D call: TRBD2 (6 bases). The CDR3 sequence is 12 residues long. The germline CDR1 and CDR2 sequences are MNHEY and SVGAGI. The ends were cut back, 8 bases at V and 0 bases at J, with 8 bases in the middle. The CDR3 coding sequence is TGTGCCAGCTCGGACTACTCCTACGAGCAGTACTTC. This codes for CASSDYSYEQYF.

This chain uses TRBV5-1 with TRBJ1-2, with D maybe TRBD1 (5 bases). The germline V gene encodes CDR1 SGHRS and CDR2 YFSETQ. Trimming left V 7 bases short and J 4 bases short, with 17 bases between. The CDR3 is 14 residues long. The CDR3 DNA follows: TGCGCCAGCTCGGTTGGGGCCGCTCCCTATGGCTACACCTTC. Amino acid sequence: CASSVGAAPYGYTF.

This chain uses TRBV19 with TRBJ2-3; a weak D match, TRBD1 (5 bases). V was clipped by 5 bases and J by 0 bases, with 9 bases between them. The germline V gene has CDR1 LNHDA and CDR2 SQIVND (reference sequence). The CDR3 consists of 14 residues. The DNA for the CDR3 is TGTGCCAGTAGTCGACAGCCTAGCACAGATACGCAGTATTTT. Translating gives CASSRQPSTDTQYF.

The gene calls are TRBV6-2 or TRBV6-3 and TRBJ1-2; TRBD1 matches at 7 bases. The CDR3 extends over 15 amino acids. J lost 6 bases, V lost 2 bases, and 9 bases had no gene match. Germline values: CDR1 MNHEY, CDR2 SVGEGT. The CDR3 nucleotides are TGTGCCAGCAGTTACAATAAGGGGGCAATCGATGGCTACACCTTC. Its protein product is CASSYNKGAIDGYTF.